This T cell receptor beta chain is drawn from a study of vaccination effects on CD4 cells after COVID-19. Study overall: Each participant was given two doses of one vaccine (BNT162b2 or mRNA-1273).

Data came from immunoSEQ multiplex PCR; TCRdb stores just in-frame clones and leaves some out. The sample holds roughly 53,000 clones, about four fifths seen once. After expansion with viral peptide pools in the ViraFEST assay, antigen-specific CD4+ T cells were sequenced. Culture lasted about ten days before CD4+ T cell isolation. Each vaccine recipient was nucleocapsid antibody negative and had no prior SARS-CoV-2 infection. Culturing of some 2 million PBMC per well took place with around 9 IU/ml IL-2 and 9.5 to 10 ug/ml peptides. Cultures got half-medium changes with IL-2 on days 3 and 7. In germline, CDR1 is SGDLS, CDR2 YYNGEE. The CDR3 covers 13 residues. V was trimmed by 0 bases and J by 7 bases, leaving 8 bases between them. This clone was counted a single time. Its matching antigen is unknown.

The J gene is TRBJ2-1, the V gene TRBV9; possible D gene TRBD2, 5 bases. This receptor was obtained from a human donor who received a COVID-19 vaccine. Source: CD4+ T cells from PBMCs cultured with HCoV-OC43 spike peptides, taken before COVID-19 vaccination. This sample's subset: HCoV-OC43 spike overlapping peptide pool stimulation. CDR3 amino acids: CASSVAGENEQFF. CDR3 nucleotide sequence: TGTGCCAGCAGCGTAGCCGGGGAGAATGAGCAGTTCTTC.